This entry concerns a single TCR beta chain. Its antigen remains unknown. Despite likely unrecorded immune exposures, the donors were nominally healthy at the time of sampling. CDR1 SGHTS and CDR2 YDEGEE come from the germline V gene. The V and J ends lost 4 bases and 7 bases, in that order; junction bases with no gene match: 11. The CDR3 loop spans 15 amino acids. This sample was included in a study of cytomegalovirus exposure and HLA in healthy donors. The PCR used 60 Vbeta and 13 Jbeta primers. TCRdb's copy holds only in-frame clones and misses some; the assay was immunoSEQ multiplex PCR. This sample has under 200,000 clones; 79% occur once, and the top ten carry approximately 0.69%. Broader study findings: Prior analysis indicated that the majority of TCR beta V segments exhibited productivity approximately 87% or approximately 30% of the time. Among immune exposure information, only CMV serostatus was available.

The clonotype comes from a woman aged 40-49 years in good health and CMV-seronegative. V and J are TRBV5-8 and TRBJ1-5; 7 bases match TRBD1. The source material was PBMCs. The DNA of the CDR3 is TGTGCCAGCAGCCAGAGCCTCCAGGGGGGACAGCCCCAGCATTTT. Translation: CASSQSLQGGQPQHF.